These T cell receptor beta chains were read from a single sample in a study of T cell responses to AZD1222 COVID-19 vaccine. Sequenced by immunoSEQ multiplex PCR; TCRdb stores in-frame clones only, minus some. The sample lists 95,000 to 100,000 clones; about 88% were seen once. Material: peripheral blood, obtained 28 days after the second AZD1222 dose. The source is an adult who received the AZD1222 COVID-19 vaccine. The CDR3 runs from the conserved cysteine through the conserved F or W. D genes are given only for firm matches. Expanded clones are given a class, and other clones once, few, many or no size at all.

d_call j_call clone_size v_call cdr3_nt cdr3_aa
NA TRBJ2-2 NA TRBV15 TGTGCCACCAGCATTATGCGGGCAGCGAACACCGGGGAGCTGTTTTTT CATSIMRAANTGELFF
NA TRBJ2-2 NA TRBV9 TGTGCCAGCAGCGAGATGGGAGGTCAGCTAGGTACCGGGGAGCTGTTTTTT CASSEMGGQLGTGELFF
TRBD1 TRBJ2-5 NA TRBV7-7 TGTGCCAGCAGCACCACTGGGACAGGACAAGAGACCCAGTACTTC CASSTTGTGQETQYF
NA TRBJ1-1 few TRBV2 TGTGCCAGCCGGGACCCACTGTCCAGCACTGAAGCTTTCTTT CASRDPLSSTEAFF
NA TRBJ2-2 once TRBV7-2 TGTGCCAGCAGCTTAAGAGAGGACGGGGAGCTGTTTTTT CASSLREDGELFF
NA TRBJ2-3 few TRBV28 TGTGCCAGCAGCGAACAGGGATGGGCAGATACGCAGTATTTT CASSEQGWADTQYF
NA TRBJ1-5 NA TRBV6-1 TGTGCCAGCAGTGAAGCGGTTCCGCAGGGAAGCAATCAGCCCCAGCATTTT CASSEAVPQGSNQPQHF
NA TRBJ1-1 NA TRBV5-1 TGCGCCAGCAGCGGAGGTGGTTACACTGAAGCTTTCTTT CASSGGGYTEAFF
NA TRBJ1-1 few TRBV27 TGTGCCAGCAGTTTAGCATACATGAACACTGAAGCTTTCTTT CASSLAYMNTEAFF
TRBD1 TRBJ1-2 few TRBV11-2 TGTGCCAGCAGCTCGGGGACAGCTGGCGGCTACACCTTC CASSSGTAGGYTF
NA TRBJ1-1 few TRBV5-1 TGCGCCAGCAGCCCAGCAGGATGGATGACTGAAGCTTTCTTT CASSPAGWMTEAFF
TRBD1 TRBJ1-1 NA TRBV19 TGTGCCAGTAGTATCGGGACAGGCCGCAACACTGAAGCTTTCTTT CASSIGTGRNTEAFF
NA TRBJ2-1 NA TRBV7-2 TGTGCCAGCAGCCTTGCCAATGAGCAGTTCTTC CASSLANEQFF